This section outlines one TCR beta chain sequence together with its context. The antigen is not known. Generated by immunoSEQ multiplex PCR, the TCRdb table keeps only in-frame clones and is missing some. The repertoire consists of 45,000 or so clones, with around 87% occurring once and the leading ten covering around 11%. This entry belongs to a study of OX40 agonist ivuxolimab in advanced cancers. Looking at the study overall: Ivuxolimab, an agonist antibody against OX40 (CD134), was given to patients. One hepatocellular carcinoma and a couple of cutaneous melanoma patients partially responded.

Notes on the study in general: At 0.1-3.0 mg/kg, partial responders had clonal expansion among the lowest observed. Fewer expanded clones were found on average in CD4+ than in CD8+ T cells.

The origin of this receptor is an adult with an advanced solid tumor such as melanoma, head and neck, liver or kidney cancer. This specimen was CD4+ or CD8+ T cells sorted from blood, taken in a trial of the OX40 agonist ivuxolimab.

CDR3 sequence (DNA): TGTGCCAGCAGCTCCCCCGGGACTCTCGAGCAAGAGACCCAGTACTTC. Translating gives CASSSPGTLEQETQYF. The chain couples TRBV7-8 to TRBJ2-5; a possible D gene is TRBD2 (6 bases). V lost 4 bases to trimming and J lost 2 bases, with 17 bases between them. CDR1 and CDR2 from the germline V gene are SGHVS and FQNEAQ. This CDR3 contains 16 residues. The full variable domain, in which reference TRBV7-8 and TRBJ2-5 provide the parts outside the CDR3, is GAGVSQSPRYKVAKRGQDVALRCDPISGHVSLFWYQQALGQGPEFLTYFQNEAQLDKSGLPSDRFFAERPEGSVSTLKIQRTQQEDSAVYLCASSSPGTLEQETQYFGPGTRLLVL.